This T cell receptor beta chain is from a study of cytomegalovirus exposure and HLA in healthy donors. Looking at the study overall: Findings of an earlier analysis included roughly 120 million unique TCR beta sequences from roughly 180 million T cells.

Study-wide points: High sensitivity and specificity were reportedly achieved when the classifier diagnosed cytomegalovirus status. Highest at DRB1 and lowest at HLA-C, TCR association rates differed among HLA loci in a later analysis. Information on immune exposure was restricted to one variable (CMV serostatus).

This CDR3 is built from 15 residues. The germline gives CDR1 MNHEY, CDR2 SMNVEV (reference sequence). V lost 6 bases and J 2 bases, leaving 15 bases between the germline ends. This clone was seen a few times. Its antigen is unidentified. The PCR employed 60 Vbeta primers together with 13 Jbeta primers. Clones were sequenced by immunoSEQ multiplex PCR, and TCRdb holds only the in-frame ones, with some missing. The profile covers 75,000 to 100,000 clones, with about 80% appearing a single time and about 3.3% taken by the ten largest. The sequence was collected from a middle-aged man in good health and CMV-seronegative. Sequencing was performed on PBMCs. The V gene is TRBV27, the J gene TRBJ2-3, with TRBD2 as a possible D gene (5 bases). The CDR3 sequence: CASSLAGRVTDTQYF. In DNA form, the CDR3 reads TGTGCCAGCAGCCTAGCAGGACGGGTCACAGATACGCAGTATTTT.